This T cell receptor (beta chain) is from a study of CD4 T cells in relation to SARS-CoV-2 and coronaviruses. Unexposed donor CD4+ T cells date from 2011-2018, before the COVID-19 pandemic. Isolation of CD4+ T cells took place after around eleven days in culture. Testing used SARS-CoV-2 S/N and four cold-coronavirus spikes on unexposed-donor CD4+ T cells, cells permitting. Libraries were prepared by immunoSEQ multiplex PCR; TCRdb keeps only in-frame clonotypes and omits some of them. The sample records approximately 25,000 clones, 70% to 75% being singletons. CDR1 SGHDN and CDR2 FVKESK come from the germline V gene. CDR3 size: 16 residues. In regard to this clone: The antigen is undetermined. One end of the junction does not line up with germline, which may come from a read error.

The TCR was taken from a human donor in good health. The chain recombines TRBV14 with TRBJ1-2; TRBD1 aligns across 9 bases. The material sequenced was CD4+ T cells from PBMCs, cultured in vitro. The CDR3 DNA sequence: TGTGCCAGCAGCCCAATTGCCCTGACGGGACAGGGTGGATCAGCCTTC. Translation: CASSPIALTGQGGSAF.